Following are 9 T cell receptor beta chains from one sample sequenced in a study of T cell responses to AZD1222 COVID-19 vaccine. Using immunoSEQ multiplex PCR, the repertoire was profiled, and TCRdb retains in-frame clones only, with some absent. Counted here are around 100,000 clones, roughly 89% occurring once; the ten biggest clones make up 3% to 3.5%. The sequencing used peripheral blood, collected on day 0 of AZD1222 vaccination. The source of these receptors is an adult in good health.

V gene TRBV3-1 (or the pseudogene TRBV3-2) combines with J gene TRBJ1-3, with a weak D call TRBD1 (6 bases). Trimming removed 1 base from V and 0 bases from J, with 13 bases in between. CDR1 is LGHDT, CDR2 YNNKEL, per germline (reference sequence). CDR3 length: 17 residues. The CDR3 bases are TGTGCCAGCAGCCAAGGCTGGACAGACCCCTCTGGAAACACCATATATTTT. It yields the protein CASSQGWTDPSGNTIYF.

The rearrangement links TRBV7-8 to TRBJ2-1; TRBD2 matches 11 bases. Germline trimming cut 2 bases from V and 3 bases from J; bases unmatched to any gene: 6. The CDR3 has 17 amino acids. Germline CDR1 is SGHVS and CDR2 is FQNEAQ. CDR3 loop: CASSLRLAGGYYNEQFF. In DNA, the CDR3 is TGTGCCAGCAGCTTACGGCTAGCGGGGGGATACTACAATGAGCAGTTCTTC.

The chain joins TRBV5-1 to TRBJ2-5; 11 nucleotides match TRBD2. The junction had 6 bases not matched to a gene; V was cut back by 6 bases and J by 5 bases. The CDR3 spans 14 residues. Germline V gene sequence: CDR1 SGHRS, CDR2 YFSETQ. This CDR3 is CASKKTSGDETQYF. Here the CDR3 DNA reads TGCGCCAGCAAGAAGACTAGCGGGGACGAGACCCAGTACTTC.

The genes are TRBV6-5 and TRBJ1-1; possibly TRBD1 for D (6 bases). Deletions cut 6 bases from V and 6 bases from J, with 17 bases between. Germline loops: CDR1 MNHEY, CDR2 SVGAGI. CDR3 length: 14 residues. The DNA of the CDR3 is TGTGCCAGCAGAGGCACAGGGAGATTAGCTGAAGCTTTCTTT. It yields the protein CASRGTGRLAEAFF.

This clone occurred a few times. The chain carries TRBV18 and TRBJ1-2, with D perhaps TRBD1 (5 bases). Germline CDR1 KGHSH, CDR2 LQKENI. CDR3 length equals 12 residues. V lost 7 bases, J lost 8 bases, and 14 bases lay in between. The CDR3 here is CASFSGDQGYTF. The CDR3, as DNA: TGTGCCAGCTTTTCCGGGGACCAGGGCTACACCTTC. Full variable domain (rest looked up from reference TRBV18 and TRBJ1-2): NAGVMQNPRHLVRRRGQEARLRCSPMKGHSHVYWYRQLPEEGLKFMVYLQKENIIDESGMPKERFSAEFPKEGPSILRIQQVVRGDSAAYFCASFSGDQGYTFGSGTRLTVV.

This clone was detected only once. This chain joins TRBV16 and TRBJ2-3; D is ambiguous. CDR1 and CDR2 from the germline V gene are KGHSY and FQNENV. V lost 0 bases and J 6 bases, leaving 4 bases between the germline ends. The CDR3 has 12 residues. The CDR3 region is CASSQSQDTQYF. For the CDR3, the DNA is TGTGCCAGCAGCCAATCCCAGGATACGCAGTATTTT.

The V call is TRBV11-1, the J call TRBJ1-6, with 7 bases identical to TRBD1. Germline assignment: CDR1 SGHAT and CDR2 FQDESV (reference sequence). J was trimmed by 7 bases and V by 5 bases; bases with no gene match: 8. The CDR3 runs 15 residues. CDR3 amino acids: CASSVTGTVNSPLHF. CDR3 bases: TGTGCCAGCAGCGTTACCGGGACAGTAAATTCACCCCTCCACTTT.

The chain combines TRBV6-6 with TRBJ2-7; no clear D. CDR1 and CDR2 from the germline V gene are MNHNY and SVGAGI (reference sequence). There are 14 residues in the CDR3. Trimming shortened V by 1 base and J by 4 bases, and 11 bases separated the two germline ends. CDR3 sequence: CASSYLVAAYEQYF. In DNA, the CDR3 is TGTGCCAGCAGTTACTTGGTGGCTGCTTACGAGCAGTACTTC.

The V call is TRBV10-3, the J call TRBJ1-1, with TRBD1 as a possible D gene (5 bases). Trimming removed 9 bases at V and 4 bases at J, with 12 bases between. CDR1 is ENHRY and CDR2 is SYGVKD in the germline V gene. The CDR3 is 12 amino acids. The CDR3 DNA sequence: TGTGCCATTGGACATCGGGGCACTGAAGCTTTCTTT. Translated: CAIGHRGTEAFF.